The source of this T cell receptor (beta chain) is a study of T-cell reconstitution after alpha-beta-depleted transplantation in children. General study points: T-cell counts and diversity at one year post-transplant came mainly from newly produced T cells. Two months or so post-transplant, alpha-beta T cells reportedly derived from several hundred expanded graft clones.

This CDR3 is 15 amino acids long. Germline lookup yields CDR1 SGHTS and CDR2 YDEGEE. Trimming stripped 1 base from V and 2 bases from J, with 7 bases between. Construction of the TCRbeta library involved unique molecular identifiers. One entry per CDR3 protein, called by TCRdb with MiXCR from the PCR reads. The table has almost 600,000 distinct CDR3 sequences, roughly a quarter seen once. Comments on this clonotype: Its antigen is not identified.

Sequenced material: PBMCs, taken before TCRalphabeta/CD19-depleted stem cell transplant. This rearrangement joins TRBV5-8 to TRBJ2-6; D unresolved. The TCR was taken from a boy under two years old with Wiskott-Aldrich syndrome, due to receive a stem cell transplant. Here the CDR3 reads CASSLFRTGANVLTF. The CDR3 coding sequence is TGTGCCAGCAGCTTGTTTAGGACTGGGGCCAACGTCCTGACTTTC. The full variable domain, completed using reference TRBV5-8 and TRBJ2-6, is EAGVTQSPTHLIKTRGQQATLRCSPISGHTSVYWYQQALGLGLQFLLWYDEGEERNRGNFPPRFSGRQFPNYSSELNVNALELEDSALYLCASSLFRTGANVLTFGAGSRLTVL.